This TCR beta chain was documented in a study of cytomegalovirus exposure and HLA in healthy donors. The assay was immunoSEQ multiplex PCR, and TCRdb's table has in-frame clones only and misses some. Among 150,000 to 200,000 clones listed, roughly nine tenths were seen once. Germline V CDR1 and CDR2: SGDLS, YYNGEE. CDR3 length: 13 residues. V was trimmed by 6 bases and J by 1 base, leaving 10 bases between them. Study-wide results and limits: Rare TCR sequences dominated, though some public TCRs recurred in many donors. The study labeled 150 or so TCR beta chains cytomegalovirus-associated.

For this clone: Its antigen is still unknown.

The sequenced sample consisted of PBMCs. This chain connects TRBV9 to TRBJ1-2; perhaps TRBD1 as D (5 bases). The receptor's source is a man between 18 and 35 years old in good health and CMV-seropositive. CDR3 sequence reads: CASTGGFNYGYTF. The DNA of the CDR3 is TGTGCCAGCACCGGGGGGTTTAACTATGGCTACACCTTC.